These 9 T cell receptor beta chains were sequenced from one sample in a study of T cell changes during pregnancy in multiple sclerosis. Assay: immunoSEQ multiplex PCR; the TCRdb copy retains only in-frame clones and omits some. The sample contains more than 25,000 clones, 70% to 90% of which appear only once. Sequencing was performed on CD8+ T cells from peripheral blood mononuclear cells, taken before pregnancy. The receptor set was obtained from a female donor with multiple sclerosis, enrolled in a pregnancy study.

This clone appeared a few times. The V and J genes are TRBV7-9 and TRBJ1-2; D is possibly TRBD1 (6 bases). The CDR3 spans 13 residues. Trimming shortened V by 10 bases and J by 2 bases, and 14 bases separated the two germline ends. Germline V gene sequence: CDR1 SEHNR, CDR2 FQNEAQ (reference sequence). CDR3 region: CATYYRVNYGYTF. CDR3 nucleotides: TGTGCCACGTACTACAGGGTCAACTATGGCTACACCTTC.

The sample holds one count of this clone. The chain carries TRBV5-1 and TRBJ1-4, with D perhaps matching TRBD1 (5 bases). V was shortened by 1 base and J by 0 bases, with 19 bases between the two germline ends. CDR3 length: 19 residues. Per the germline V gene, CDR1 is SGHRS and CDR2 is YFSETQ. The DNA of the CDR3 is TGCGCCAGCAGCTTGAGGGGCGTTGTCAGGGCAACAACTAATGAAAAACTGTTTTTT. Its protein product is CASSLRGVVRATTNEKLFF.

The chain links TRBV5-6 to TRBJ1-4, with 7 bases identical to TRBD1. The CDR3 is 14 amino acids. Trimming took 5 bases from V and 8 from J; bases not matched to a gene: 9. The germline CDR1 and CDR2 sequences are SGHDT and YYEEEE. The CDR3 region is CASSFGTAVEKLFF. The CDR3 coding sequence is TGTGCCAGCAGTTTCGGGACAGCAGTGGAAAAACTGTTTTTT. Combining the CDR3 with reference TRBV5-6 and TRBJ1-4 gives the whole variable domain DAGVTQSPTHLIKTRGQQVTLRCSPKSGHDTVSWYQQALGQGPQFIFQYYEEEERQRGNFPDRFSGHQFPNYSSELNVNALLLGDSALYLCASSFGTAVEKLFFGSGTQLSVL.

This chain connects TRBV5-4 to TRBJ2-7, with D possibly being TRBD2 (5 bases). V dropped 0 bases and J dropped 4 bases, with 8 bases sitting between them. The CDR3 is made up of 13 amino acids. CDR1 is SGHNT, CDR2 YYREEE, per germline (reference sequence). The CDR3 DNA reads as TGTGCCAGCAGCTTGGATCGGGGTTACGAGCAGTACTTC. It translates to CASSLDRGYEQYF.

The chain is built from TRBV9 and TRBJ2-3; perhaps TRBD2 as D (7 bases). V was cut by 7 bases and J by 1 base, with 10 bases left in between. The CDR3 loop spans 13 amino acids. Germline loops: CDR1 SGDLS, CDR2 YYNGEE. The chain's CDR3 is CASGGGRTDTQYF. CDR3 bases: TGTGCCAGCGGCGGGGGCCGCACAGATACGCAGTATTTT.

The chain couples TRBV4-2 to TRBJ2-2; maybe TRBD1 (6 bases). V shed 0 bases and J shed 5 bases, with 13 bases lying between them. In germline, CDR1 is LGHNA, CDR2 YNFKEQ. The CDR3 runs to 16 residues. The CDR3 here is CASSQEHRVSTGELFF. DNA for the CDR3: TGTGCCAGCAGCCAAGAACACAGGGTTTCGACCGGGGAGCTGTTTTTT.

The chain joins TRBV5-1 to TRBJ2-7; 7 bases are a match to TRBD2. V shed 0 bases and J 0 bases; nucleotides not matched to a gene: 3. Germline CDR1 SGHRS, CDR2 YFSETQ. The CDR3 extends over 15 amino acids. Written as DNA, the CDR3 is TGCGCCAGCAGCTTGGTAGGCGGGAGCTCCTACGAGCAGTACTTC. Encoded protein: CASSLVGGSSYEQYF.

The chain recombines TRBV13 with TRBJ2-3, with 7 nucleotides matching TRBD2. The trim removed 1 base at V and 4 bases at J, leaving 5 bases unmatched. The CDR3 spans 15 residues. Germline loops: CDR1 PRHDT, CDR2 FYEKMQ (reference sequence). CDR3 in DNA: TGTGCCAGCAGCTTAGAGCGGGGAGGAGCAGATACGCAGTATTTT. As protein: CASSLERGGADTQYF.

The chain links TRBV4-1 to TRBJ2-1; 11 bases are a match to TRBD2. J was trimmed by 9 bases and V by 4 bases; bases with no gene match: 5. The length of the CDR3 is 14 residues. The germline V gene encodes CDR1 MGHRA and CDR2 YSYEKL. The CDR3 nucleotides are TGCGCCAGCAGCCCCCTAGCGGGGGGTGGTGAGCAGTTCTTC. This codes for CASSPLAGGGEQFF.